This T cell receptor beta chain was obtained from a study of Ad26.COV2.S vaccination and SARS-CoV-2 variants. About the research overall: Vaccine-arm donor from the placebo-controlled COV1001 Ad26.COV2.S trial. Administration of Ad26.COV2.S was intramuscular, either once or twice 56 days apart. Points from the study as a whole: Recipients of vaccine and of placebo showed similar breadth of their non-spike TCR repertoires.

Produced via immunoSEQ multiplex PCR; TCRdb's table is partial and in-frame only. The table includes around 450,000 clones, roughly nine tenths detected once. Treatment in this sample: around 19 received Ad26.COV2.S at low or high dose, single or two shots; several received placebo; per-sample allocation not given. The samples were gathered on day 63 after the first injection of vaccine or placebo. The shot given was an Ad26 vector that makes Wuhan-strain SARS-CoV-2 spike. Points on this clone: Antigen unknown.

Trimming cost V 2 bases and J 3 bases; bases outside gene matches: 7. Germline CDR1 reads SGHTS; CDR2 reads YDEGEE. The CDR3 has 15 residues. The TCR comes from a person aged 18-60 years who received the Ad26.COV2.S COVID-19 vaccine or a placebo. This chain uses TRBV5-8 with TRBJ2-7; 8 nucleotides match TRBD1. Source: peripheral blood, taken in a trial of Ad26.COV2.S vaccine versus placebo. This CDR3 reads CASSLTRQGNYEQYF. The CDR3 DNA is TGTGCCAGCAGCTTAACCCGACAGGGGAACTACGAGCAGTACTTC.